The rows below give T cell receptor beta chains drawn from one sample of a study of shared clonotypes between healthy human individuals. Assay used: immunoSEQ multiplex PCR; TCRdb lists only in-frame clones, some missing. The top ten clones hold 1.5% to 2% of a sample with roughly 2.1 million clones, about 93% of them seen once. Sequencing was performed on naive CD8+ T cells from PBMCs. The receptors derive from a man younger than 30 in good health. Some clones in this sample may be carry-over from other donors' samples. The CDR3 runs from the conserved cysteine through the conserved F or W. D genes are given only for firm matches. Size tells how often a clone was seen (once, few, many) or the class of an expanded clone, and some rows leave it out.

>.|TRBV29-1|TRBJ2-7|12|.
TGCAGCGTTGAAGGACCCAGCTACGAGCAGTACTTC
CSVEGPSYEQYF
>.|TRBV27|TRBJ2-7|13|.
TGTGCCAGCGGACACATAGGCCTAGCCGAGCAGTACTTC
CASGHIGLAEQYF
>.|TRBV29-1|TRBJ2-7|11|.
TGCAGCGTTAGGTTCTCCTACGAGCAGTACTTC
CSVRFSYEQYF
>.|TRBV6-5|TRBJ1-1|14|.
TGTGCCAGCAGTTACCTTACAGAGAACACTGAAGCTTTCTTT
CASSYLTENTEAFF
>.|TRBV30|TRBJ2-7|13|.
TGTGCCTGTTTCCGTCCGAACTCCTACGAGCAGTACTTC
CACFRPNSYEQYF
>.|TRBV5-4|TRBJ1-2|15|.
TGTGCCAGCAGCTTGGGACAGAACAAAAACTATGGCTACACCTTC
CASSLGQNKNYGYTF
>.|TRBV6-6|TRBJ1-1|11|.
TGTGCCAGCGAAGGGAACACTGAAGCTTTCTTT
CASEGNTEAFF
>.|TRBV7-9|TRBJ1-1|16|.
TGTGCCAGCAGCCGCTTTGACCTCACCTTGAACACTGAAGCTTTCTTT
CASSRFDLTLNTEAFF
>.|TRBV5-1|TRBJ2-7|15|.
TGCGCCAGCAGCTTGGGGACAGTTAACTCCTACGAGCAGTACTTC
CASSLGTVNSYEQYF
>.|TRBV6-4|TRBJ2-1|15|TRBD1
TGTGCCAGCACCTCCCTCAGGGGGACCTACAATGAGCAGTTCTTC
CASTSLRGTYNEQFF
>.|TRBV7-9|TRBJ1-1|17|TRBD1
TGTGCCAGCAGCTCCCCCCGGGACAGGGGGCGATGGACTGAAGCTTTCTTT
CASSSPRDRGRWTEAFF
>.|TRBV19|TRBJ1-1|14|.
TGTGCCAGTAGGGCGAGGGGCTCAGGCACTGAAGCTTTCTTT
CASRARGSGTEAFF
>once|TRBV7-9|TRBJ2-5|14|.
TGTGCCAGCAGCCTTTACACAGGCCCCGAGACCCAGTACTTC
CASSLYTGPETQYF
>.|TRBV19|TRBJ2-7|14|.
TGTGCCAGTAGTATATTCGGCAGAACCTACGAGCAGTACTTC
CASSIFGRTYEQYF
>.|TRBV27|TRBJ1-2|14|.
TGTGCCAGCAGTTGGAAAGGGACAAACTATGGCTACACCTTC
CASSWKGTNYGYTF
>.|TRBV2|TRBJ1-2|17|.
TGTGCCAGCAGTGAACGCCCTGTGGCAGGTAATGGCTATGGCTACACCTTC
CASSERPVAGNGYGYTF
>.|TRBV4-2|TRBJ2-1|18|TRBD2
TGTGCCAGCAGCCAAGAAGGTGGTACTAGCGGAAAATACAATGAGCAGTTCTTC
CASSQEGGTSGKYNEQFF
>once|TRBV2|TRBJ2-1|13|.
TGTGCCAGCACCACTCACCCGGCCTATGAGCAGTTCTTC
CASTTHPAYEQFF
>.|TRBV27|TRBJ1-5|14|TRBD1
TGTGCCAGCAGGGAACAGGGGGTCGGACAGCCCCAGCATTTT
CASREQGVGQPQHF
>.|TRBV7-2|TRBJ2-7|19|TRBD2
TGTGCCAGCAGCTTAGATCTAGCGGCAGCCACGATAGTCGTCTACGAGCAGTACTTC
CASSLDLAAATIVVYEQYF
>.|TRBV4-3|TRBJ2-1|15|.
TGCGCCAGCAGCCAAGAAGAGTATTCCTACAATGAGCAGTTCTTC
CASSQEEYSYNEQFF
>.|TRBV11-2|TRBJ1-1|15|.
TGTGCCAGCAGCCTAGATGGGGGGCGGATGTCTGAAGCTTTCTTT
CASSLDGGRMSEAFF
>few|TRBV27|TRBJ1-1|14|TRBD1
TGTGCCAGCAGTTTCGGACAGGTGAACACTGAAGCTTTCTTT
CASSFGQVNTEAFF
>.|TRBV2|TRBJ2-7|14|TRBD2
TGTGCCAGCAGCGATACTAGCGGCTCCTACGAGCAGTACTTC
CASSDTSGSYEQYF
>.|TRBV7-8|TRBJ2-7|15|.
TGTGCCAGCAGCTTAGGGTTAGGGGATTCTTACGAGCAGTACTTC
CASSLGLGDSYEQYF
>.|TRBV29-1|TRBJ2-1|12|.
TGCAGCGTTCAAGCTACAGGGTATGAGCAGTTCTTC
CSVQATGYEQFF
>.|TRBV19|TRBJ1-1|13|.
TGTGCCAGTAGTTTAGGAACGAGGATTGAAGCTTTCTTT
CASSLGTRIEAFF
>.|TRBV5-8|TRBJ2-5|15|.
TGTGCCAGCAGTTCCGGGCCCCAAATTCAAGAGACCCAGTACTTC
CASSSGPQIQETQYF
>.|TRBV27|TRBJ1-5|15|TRBD1
TGTGCCAGCAGGACAGGGCGAAGGAGCAATCAGCCCCAGCATTTT
CASRTGRRSNQPQHF
>.|TRBV4-1|TRBJ1-2|18|.
TGCGCCAGCAGCCGGGATGACAGGTCGGGCTTGTCTAACTATGGCTACACCTTC
CASSRDDRSGLSNYGYTF
>once|TRBV7-2|TRBJ2-5|14|.
TGTGCCAGCCTGGGATCACTTTCGGGGGAGACCCAGTACTTC
CASLGSLSGETQYF
>.|TRBV11-1|TRBJ2-7|13|.
TGTGCCAGCAGCTTACAGAACGGTGTCGAGCAGTACTTC
CASSLQNGVEQYF
>once|TRBV27|TRBJ2-5|17|TRBD2
TGTGCCAGCAGTTATCGGACTAGCGCACGAGGAAGAGAGACCCAGTACTTC
CASSYRTSARGRETQYF
>.|TRBV7-9|TRBJ2-5|14|.
TGTGCCAGCAGCTTAGCGGGAGCGTCAGAGACCCAGTACTTC
CASSLAGASETQYF
>.|TRBV9|TRBJ2-3|17|.
TGTGCCAGCAGCGTAGCTAGGACCAGCGGAAGCACAGATACGCAGTATTTT
CASSVARTSGSTDTQYF
>.|TRBV2|TRBJ1-5|17|.
TGTGCCAGCAGTGTAACCTCAGACAGAGTATTCCCCCAGCCCCAGCATTTT
CASSVTSDRVFPQPQHF